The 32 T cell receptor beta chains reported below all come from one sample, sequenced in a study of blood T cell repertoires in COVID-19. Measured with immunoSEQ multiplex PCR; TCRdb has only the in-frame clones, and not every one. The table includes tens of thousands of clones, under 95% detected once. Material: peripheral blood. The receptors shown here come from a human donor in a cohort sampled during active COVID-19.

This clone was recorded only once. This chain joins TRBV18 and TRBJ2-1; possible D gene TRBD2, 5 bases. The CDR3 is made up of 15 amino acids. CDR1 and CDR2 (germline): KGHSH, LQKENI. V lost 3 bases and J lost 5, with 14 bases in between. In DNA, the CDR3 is TGTGCCAGCTCACCGTCAGAGGGTGGCCACAATGAGCAGTTCTTC. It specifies CASSPSEGGHNEQFF.

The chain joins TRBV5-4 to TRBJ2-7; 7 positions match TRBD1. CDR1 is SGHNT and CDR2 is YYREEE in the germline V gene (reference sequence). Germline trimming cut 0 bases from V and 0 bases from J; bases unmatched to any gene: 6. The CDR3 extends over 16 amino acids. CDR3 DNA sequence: TGTGCCAGCAGCTTGGGACAGGGAATTAGCTCCTACGAGCAGTACTTC. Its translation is CASSLGQGISSYEQYF.

The CDR3 loop is CAWSSGVSSYNSPLHF. The CDR3 DNA is TGTGCCTGGAGTTCTGGAGTGAGCTCCTATAATTCACCCCTCCACTTT. V usage is TRBV30 and J usage is TRBJ1-6; no reliable D call. This CDR3 spans 16 amino acids. V lost 2 bases to trimming and J lost 0 bases, with 11 bases between them. Germline assignment: CDR1 GTSNPN and CDR2 SVGIG (reference sequence).

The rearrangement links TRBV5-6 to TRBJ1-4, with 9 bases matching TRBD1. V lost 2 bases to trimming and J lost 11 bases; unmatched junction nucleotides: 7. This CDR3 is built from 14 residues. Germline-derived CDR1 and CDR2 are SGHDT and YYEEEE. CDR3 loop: CASSFGTGSGKLFF. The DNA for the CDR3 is TGTGCCAGCAGCTTCGGGACAGGGTCGGGTAAACTGTTTTTT.

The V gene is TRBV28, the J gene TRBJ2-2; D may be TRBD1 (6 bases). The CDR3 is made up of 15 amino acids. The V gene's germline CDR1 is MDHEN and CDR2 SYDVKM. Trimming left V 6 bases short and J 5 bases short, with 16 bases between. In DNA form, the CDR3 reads TGTGCCAGCAGCTCAACAGGGTTTAAGACCGGGGAGCTGTTTTTT. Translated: CASSSTGFKTGELFF.

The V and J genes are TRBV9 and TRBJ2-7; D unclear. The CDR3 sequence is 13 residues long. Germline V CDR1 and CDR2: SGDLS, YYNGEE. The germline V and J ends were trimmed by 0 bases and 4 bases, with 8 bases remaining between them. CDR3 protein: CASSVVSGYEQYF. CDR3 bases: TGTGCCAGCAGCGTAGTTTCCGGTTACGAGCAGTACTTC.

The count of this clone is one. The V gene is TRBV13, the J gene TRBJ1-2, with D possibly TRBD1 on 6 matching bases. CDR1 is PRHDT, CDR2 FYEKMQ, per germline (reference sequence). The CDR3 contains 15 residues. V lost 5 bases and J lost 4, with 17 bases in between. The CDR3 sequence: CASSPEPGHFYGYTF. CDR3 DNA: TGTGCCAGCAGCCCCGAGCCGGGACACTTCTATGGCTACACCTTC.

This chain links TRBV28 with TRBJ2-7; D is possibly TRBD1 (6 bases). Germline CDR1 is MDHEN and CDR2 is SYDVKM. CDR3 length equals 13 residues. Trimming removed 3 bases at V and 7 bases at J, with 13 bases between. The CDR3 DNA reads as TGTGCCAGCAGTTTGGACAGACTTCTGGAGCAGTACTTC. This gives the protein CASSLDRLLEQYF.

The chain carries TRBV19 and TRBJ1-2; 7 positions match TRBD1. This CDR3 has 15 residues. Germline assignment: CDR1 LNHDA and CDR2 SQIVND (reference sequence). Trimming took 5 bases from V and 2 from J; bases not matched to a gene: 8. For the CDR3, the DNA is TGTGCCAGTAGTTTGTGGACAGGCAGCAACTATGGCTACACCTTC. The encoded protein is CASSLWTGSNYGYTF.

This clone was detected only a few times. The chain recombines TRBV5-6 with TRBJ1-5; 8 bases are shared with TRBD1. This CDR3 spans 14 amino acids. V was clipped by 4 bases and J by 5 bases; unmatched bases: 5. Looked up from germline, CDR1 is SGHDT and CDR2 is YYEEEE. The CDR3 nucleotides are TGTGCCAGCAGCGGCCGACAGGGGCATCAGCCCCAGCATTTT. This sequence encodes CASSGRQGHQPQHF.

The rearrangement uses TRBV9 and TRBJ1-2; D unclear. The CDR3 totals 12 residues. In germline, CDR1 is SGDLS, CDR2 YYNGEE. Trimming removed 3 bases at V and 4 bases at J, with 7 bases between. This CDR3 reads CASSGQGYGYTF. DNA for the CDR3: TGTGCCAGCAGCGGACAAGGCTATGGCTACACCTTC.

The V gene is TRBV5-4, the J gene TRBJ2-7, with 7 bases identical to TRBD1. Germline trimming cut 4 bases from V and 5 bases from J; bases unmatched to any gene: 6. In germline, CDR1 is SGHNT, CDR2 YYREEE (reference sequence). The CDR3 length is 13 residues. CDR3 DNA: TGTGCCAGCAGCGGTGACAGGGACGACGAGCAGTACTTC. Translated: CASSGDRDDEQYF.

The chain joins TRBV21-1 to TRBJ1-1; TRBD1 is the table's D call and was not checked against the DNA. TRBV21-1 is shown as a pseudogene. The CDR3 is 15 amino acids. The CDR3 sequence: CASSDRDSRGAEAFF. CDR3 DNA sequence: TGTGCCAGCAGCGACCGGGACAGTAGGGGTGCTGAAGCTTTCTTT.

The CDR3 bases are TGTGCCAGCAGTGACTCGAAACAAGAGCGGGGGGAAAAACTGTTTTTT. Protein: CASSDSKQERGEKLFF. V and J are TRBV6-4 and TRBJ1-4, with D possibly being TRBD1 (5 bases). Germline-derived CDR1 and CDR2 are MRHNA and SNTAGT. The CDR3 contains 16 residues. Trimming took 0 bases from V and 8 from J, leaving 16 bases between them.

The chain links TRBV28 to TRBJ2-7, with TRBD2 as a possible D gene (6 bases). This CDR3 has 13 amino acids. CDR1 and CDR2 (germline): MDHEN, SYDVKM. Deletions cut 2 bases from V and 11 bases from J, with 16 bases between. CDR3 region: CASSLLTGEKEYF. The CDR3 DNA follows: TGTGCCAGCAGTTTACTTACGGGGGAGAAGGAGTACTTC. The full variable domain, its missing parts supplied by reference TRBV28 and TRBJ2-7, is DVKVTQSSRYLVKRTGEKVFLECVQDMDHENMFWYRQDPGLGLRLIYFSYDVKMKEKGDIPEGYSVSREKKERFSLILESASTNQTSMYLCASSLLTGEKEYFGPGTRLTVT.

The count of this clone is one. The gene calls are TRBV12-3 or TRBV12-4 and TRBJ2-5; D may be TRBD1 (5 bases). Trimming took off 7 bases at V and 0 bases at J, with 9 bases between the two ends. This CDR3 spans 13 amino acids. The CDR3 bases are TGTGCCAGCAAAGACAGCTACCAAGAGACCCAGTACTTC. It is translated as CASKDSYQETQYF.

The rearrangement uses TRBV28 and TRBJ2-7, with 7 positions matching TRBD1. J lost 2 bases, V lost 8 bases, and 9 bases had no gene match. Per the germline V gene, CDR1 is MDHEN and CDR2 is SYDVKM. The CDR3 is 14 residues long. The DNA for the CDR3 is TGTGCCAGCCGCGAGCCGGGACAGCCCTACGAGCAGTACTTC. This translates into CASREPGQPYEQYF.

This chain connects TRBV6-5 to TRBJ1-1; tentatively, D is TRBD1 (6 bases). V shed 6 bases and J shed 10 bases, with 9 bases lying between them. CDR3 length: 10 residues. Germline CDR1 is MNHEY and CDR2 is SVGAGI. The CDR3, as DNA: TGTGCCAGCAGACAGGGTGCAGCTTTCTTT. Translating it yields CASRQGAAFF.

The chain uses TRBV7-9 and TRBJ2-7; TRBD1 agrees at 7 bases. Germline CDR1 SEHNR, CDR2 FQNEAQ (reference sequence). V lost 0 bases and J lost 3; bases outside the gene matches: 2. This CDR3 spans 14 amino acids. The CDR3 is CASSLATGNYEQYF. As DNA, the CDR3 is TGTGCCAGCAGCTTAGCGACAGGGAACTACGAGCAGTACTTC.

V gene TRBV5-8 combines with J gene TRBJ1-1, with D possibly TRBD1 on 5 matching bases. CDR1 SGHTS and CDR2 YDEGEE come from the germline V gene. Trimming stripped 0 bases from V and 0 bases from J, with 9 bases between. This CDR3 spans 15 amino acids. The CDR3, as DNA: TGTGCCAGCAGCTTGGCGGGACTAATGAACACTGAAGCTTTCTTT. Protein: CASSLAGLMNTEAFF.

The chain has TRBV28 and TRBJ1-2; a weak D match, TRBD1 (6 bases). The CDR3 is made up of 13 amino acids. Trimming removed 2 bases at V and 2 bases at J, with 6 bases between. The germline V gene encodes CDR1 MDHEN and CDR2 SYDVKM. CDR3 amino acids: CASSLDRNYGYTF. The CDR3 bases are TGTGCCAGCAGTTTAGACAGGAACTATGGCTACACCTTC.

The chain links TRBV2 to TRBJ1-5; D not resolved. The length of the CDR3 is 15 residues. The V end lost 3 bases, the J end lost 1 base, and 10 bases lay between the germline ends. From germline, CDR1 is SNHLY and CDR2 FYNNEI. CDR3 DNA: TGTGCCAGCAGTGAGGGCAGTTTAAGCAATCAGCCCCAGCATTTT. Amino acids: CASSEGSLSNQPQHF.

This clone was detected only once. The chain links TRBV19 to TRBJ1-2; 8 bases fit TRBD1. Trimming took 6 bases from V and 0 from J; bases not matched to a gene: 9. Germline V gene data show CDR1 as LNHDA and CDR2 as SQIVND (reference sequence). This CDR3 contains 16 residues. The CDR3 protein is CASRMGGTGSNYGYTF. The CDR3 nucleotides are TGTGCCAGTAGGATGGGTGGGACAGGCTCTAACTATGGCTACACCTTC.

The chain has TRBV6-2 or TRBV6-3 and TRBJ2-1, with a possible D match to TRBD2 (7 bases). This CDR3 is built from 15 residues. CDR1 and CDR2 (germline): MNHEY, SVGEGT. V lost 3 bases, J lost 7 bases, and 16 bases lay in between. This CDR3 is CASSYSRGAMNEQFF. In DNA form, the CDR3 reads TGTGCCAGCAGTTATAGCCGGGGGGCTATGAATGAGCAGTTCTTC.

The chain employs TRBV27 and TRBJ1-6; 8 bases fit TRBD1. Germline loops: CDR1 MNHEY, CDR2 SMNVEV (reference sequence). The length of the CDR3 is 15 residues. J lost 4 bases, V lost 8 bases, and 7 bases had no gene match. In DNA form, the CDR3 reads TGTGCCAGCGCCGGACAGGGTTTTTATAATTCACCCCTCCACTTT. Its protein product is CASAGQGFYNSPLHF.

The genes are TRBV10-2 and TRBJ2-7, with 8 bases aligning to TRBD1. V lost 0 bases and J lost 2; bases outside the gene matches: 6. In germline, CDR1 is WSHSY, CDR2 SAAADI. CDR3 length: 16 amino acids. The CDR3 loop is CASSESKGQGAYEQYF. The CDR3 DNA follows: TGCGCCAGCAGTGAGTCGAAAGGACAGGGCGCCTACGAGCAGTACTTC.

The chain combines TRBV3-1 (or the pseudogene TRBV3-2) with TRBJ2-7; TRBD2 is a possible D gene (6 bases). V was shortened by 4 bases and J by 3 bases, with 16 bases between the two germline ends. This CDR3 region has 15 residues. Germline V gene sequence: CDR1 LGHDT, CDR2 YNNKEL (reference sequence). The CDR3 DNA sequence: TGTGCCAGCAGCCTCTCTCTGTCGGGGGACTACGAGCAGTACTTC. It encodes CASSLSLSGDYEQYF.

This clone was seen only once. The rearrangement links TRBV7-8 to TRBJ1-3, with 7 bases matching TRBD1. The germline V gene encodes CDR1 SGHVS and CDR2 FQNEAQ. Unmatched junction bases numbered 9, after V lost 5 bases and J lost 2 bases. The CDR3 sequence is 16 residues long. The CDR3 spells CASSARQGEAGNTIYF. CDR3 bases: TGTGCCAGCAGCGCAAGACAGGGAGAAGCTGGAAACACCATATATTTT.

CDR3 region: CASSSMTSEQYF. The DNA for the CDR3 is TGTGCCAGCAGCTCTATGACAAGCGAGCAGTACTTC. The chain carries TRBV7-9 and TRBJ2-7; D uncertain. The V end was cut by 4 bases, the J end by 6 bases, with 10 bases between. This CDR3 spans 12 amino acids. The germline CDR1 and CDR2 sequences are SEHNR and FQNEAQ (reference sequence).

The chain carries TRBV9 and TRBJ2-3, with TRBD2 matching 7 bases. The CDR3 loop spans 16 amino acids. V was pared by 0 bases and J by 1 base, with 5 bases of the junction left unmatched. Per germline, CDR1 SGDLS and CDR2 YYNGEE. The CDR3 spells CASSVDVGGGTDTQYF. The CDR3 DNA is TGTGCCAGCAGCGTAGATGTGGGGGGGGGCACAGATACGCAGTATTTT.

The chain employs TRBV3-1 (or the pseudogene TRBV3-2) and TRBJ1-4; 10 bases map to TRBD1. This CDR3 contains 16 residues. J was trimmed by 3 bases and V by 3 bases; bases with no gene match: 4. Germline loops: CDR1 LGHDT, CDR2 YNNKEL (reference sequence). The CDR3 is CASSQRTGGPNEKLFF. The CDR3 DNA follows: TGTGCCAGCAGCCAGAGGACAGGGGGACCTAATGAAAAACTGTTTTTT.

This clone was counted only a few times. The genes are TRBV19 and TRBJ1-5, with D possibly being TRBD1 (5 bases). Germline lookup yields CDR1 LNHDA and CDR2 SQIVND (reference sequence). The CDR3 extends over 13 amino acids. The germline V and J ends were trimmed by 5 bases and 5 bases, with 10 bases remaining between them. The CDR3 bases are TGTGCCAGTAGTCGGCGGGGGTATCAGCCCCAGCATTTT. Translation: CASSRRGYQPQHF.